This T cell receptor (beta chain) was sequenced in a study of response to subunit inactivated influenza vaccine. Study-level results: Authors proposed each seasonal influenza vaccination draws in few new T cells.

TCRdb itself ran the RT-PCR reads through MiXCR, one entry per CDR3 protein. The sample carries some 540,000 distinct CDR3 sequences, roughly 23% recorded once. Worth noting for this clonotype: Its antigen is not identified.

The same sample was also used in a study of T cells expressing NK-cell markers. In that study: In generating TCR beta cDNA, 5'RACE template switching with UMIs was used. From sorted CD3+CD56+NKG2C+, CD3+CD56+NKG2C- and CD3+CD56-NKG2C+ T cells came the TCR beta repertoires. More than 5 donors carried dominant NKG2C+ clonotypes that made up roughly 1.0-7.0% of their CD8+ T cells.

Sequenced here: CD4+ T cells sorted from PBMCs, sampled approximately 12 days after vaccination. This TCR was sampled from a man aged 50-59 years who received an inactivated influenza vaccine.

The CDR3 spells CASSGRRGNTIYF. The CDR3 DNA follows: TGTGCCAGCAGTGGCAGGCGGGGAAACACCATATATTTT. V gene TRBV2 combines with J gene TRBJ1-3; D unresolved. Germline V lookup: CDR1 SNHLY, CDR2 FYNNEI. This CDR3 has 13 amino acids. V lost 4 bases to trimming and J lost 4 bases, with 8 bases between them.